A single sample is the source of the 15 T cell receptor beta chains below, sequenced in a study of CD8+CD57+ T cells in acquired aplastic anemia. Researchers used genomic DNA as the template to profile TCR beta VDJ and CDR3. One entry per CDR3 protein results from TCRdb running MiXCR on the reads. Of around 170,000 distinct CDR3 sequences listed, nearly 50% are singletons. Patients chosen for sequencing had shown CD8+CD57+ cell expansion by flow cytometry. Sequenced material: sorted CD4+, CD8+, or CD8+CD57+ T cells (not recorded which) from PBMCs. These receptors came from a human donor with aplastic anemia.

This clonotype was detected many times. The chain carries TRBV20-1 and TRBJ1-4; D unclear. The germline V gene has CDR1 DFQATT and CDR2 SNEGSKA (reference sequence). Trimming stripped 5 bases from V and 6 bases from J, with 13 bases between. There are 13 residues in the CDR3. Here the CDR3 reads CSASVNVDEKLFF. The CDR3 coding sequence is TGCAGTGCTTCAGTAAATGTTGATGAAAAACTGTTTTTT.

The CDR3 protein is CAISETGTVNSPLHF. For the CDR3, the DNA is TGTGCCATCAGTGAAACCGGGACGGTAAATTCACCCCTCCACTTT. The chain joins TRBV10-3 to TRBJ1-6; a possible D gene is TRBD1 (5 bases). This CDR3 region has 15 residues. Per the germline V gene, CDR1 is ENHRY and CDR2 is SYGVKD. The V gene lost 3 bases and the J gene lost 7 bases, with 13 bases spanning the gap.

This clonotype was seen ten or more times. The chain carries TRBV11-2 and TRBJ1-2; D is unresolved. CDR1 and CDR2 from the germline V gene are SGHAT and FQNNGV. Trimming pared 5 bases from V and 7 bases from J, leaving 14 bases between. CDR3 length: 13 amino acids. CDR3 in DNA: TGTGCCAGCAGCCCAAACGCAGGTTCTGGCTACACCTTC. Protein: CASSPNAGSGYTF. Combining the CDR3 with reference TRBV11-2 and TRBJ1-2 gives the whole variable domain EAGVAQSPRYKIIEKRQSVAFWCNPISGHATLYWYQQILGQGPKLLIQFQNNGVVDDSQLPKDRFSAERLKGVDSTLKIQPAKLEDSAVYLCASSPNAGSGYTFGSGTRLTVV.

The chain couples TRBV7-3 to TRBJ1-6, with D tentatively TRBD1 (5 bases). V dropped 2 bases and J dropped 6 bases, with 11 bases sitting between them. CDR1 is SGHTA, CDR2 FQGTGA, per germline. The CDR3 has 15 residues. The CDR3 nucleotides are TGTGCCAGCAGCTTAGGGGCAGGGACTAATTCACCCCTCCACTTT. Its translation is CASSLGAGTNSPLHF. The whole variable domain, filled in from reference TRBV7-3 and TRBJ1-6, reads GAGVSQTPSNKVTEKGKYVELRCDPISGHTALYWYRQSLGQGPEFLIYFQGTGAADDSGLPNDRFFAVRPEGSVSTLKIQRTERGDSAVYLCASSLGAGTNSPLHFGNGTRLTVT.

Note on this clonotype: A much larger clone differs by one base, so this may be a read error. The V call is TRBV2, the J call TRBJ2-5; 8 nucleotides line up with TRBD1. V lost 6 bases, J lost 3 bases, and 3 bases stayed unmatched. The CDR3 covers 13 residues. The germline V gene has CDR1 SNHLY and CDR2 FYNNEI. The chain's CDR3 is CASRRTGKETQYF. CDR3 in DNA: TGTGCCAGCAGGAGGACAGGGAAAGAGACCCAGTACTTC.

Many counts were recorded for this clonotype. The DNA of the CDR3 is TGCGCCAGCAGCCCCCACGGTAGCGGGTACAATGAGCAGTTCTTC. As protein: CASSPHGSGYNEQFF. The chain has TRBV4-1 and TRBJ2-1; 7 bases match TRBD2. The CDR3 is 15 residues long. With 4 bases clipped from V and 4 bases from J, the junction kept 7 bases outside the gene matches. The germline V gene encodes CDR1 MGHRA and CDR2 YSYEKL.

The gene calls are TRBV9 and TRBJ2-1; the D call may be TRBD1 or TRBD2 (5 bases each). CDR1 SGDLS and CDR2 YYNGEE come from the germline V gene. This CDR3 contains 14 residues. The germline V and J ends were trimmed by 3 bases and 1 base, with 8 bases remaining between them. Here the CDR3 reads CASSGGTSYNEQFF. The CDR3 DNA reads as TGTGCCAGCAGCGGAGGGACGTCCTACAATGAGCAGTTCTTC. Using reference TRBV9 and TRBJ2-1 for the parts outside the CDR3, the full variable domain is DSGVTQTPKHLITATGQRVTLRCSPRSGDLSVYWYQQSLDQGLQFLIQYYNGEERAKGNILERFSAQQFPDLHSELNLSSLELGDSALYFCASSGGTSYNEQFFGPGTRLTVL.

This sequence joins TRBV27 and TRBJ2-3; D not resolved. This CDR3 comprises 13 residues. The germline V gene has CDR1 MNHEY and CDR2 SMNVEV (reference sequence). Trimming took 8 bases from V and 6 from J, leaving 15 bases between them. In DNA, the CDR3 is TGTGCCAGCGGCTTGCCCCTTTTCGATACGCAGTATTTT. This sequence encodes CASGLPLFDTQYF.

This clonotype occurred many times. The gene calls are TRBV7-9 and TRBJ1-4; 10 bases align to TRBD1. This CDR3 has 15 amino acids. Germline V gene sequence: CDR1 SEHNR, CDR2 FQNEAQ (reference sequence). The J segment lost 3 bases and the V segment lost 4 bases, leaving 2 bases of the junction unmatched. The CDR3 nucleotides are TGTGCCAGCAGCTCAGGACAGGGGGCTAATGAAAAACTGTTTTTT. Translated, it gives CASSSGQGANEKLFF.

This chain connects TRBV7-8 to TRBJ2-7; D gene ambiguous. The germline V gene has CDR1 SGHVS and CDR2 FQNEAQ. V lost 4 bases, J lost 7 bases, and 8 bases lay in between. The CDR3 has 11 amino acids. The CDR3 spells CASSSFKEQYF. DNA of the CDR3: TGTGCCAGCAGCTCATTTAAAGAGCAGTACTTC.

The chain links TRBV29-1 to TRBJ2-7, with 7 bases that match TRBD1. Germline V gives CDR1 SQVTM, CDR2 ANQGSEA. There are 11 residues in the CDR3. The V gene end was trimmed by 3 bases and the J gene end by 4 bases; junction bases not matched to a gene: 0. CDR3 sequence: CSVDRGYEQYF. The CDR3, as DNA: TGCAGCGTTGACAGGGGGTACGAGCAGTACTTC.

In this sample, this clonotype turned up many times. V gene TRBV5-1 combines with J gene TRBJ2-7, with 12 bases lining up with TRBD1. CDR3 length: 15 amino acids. The V gene's germline CDR1 is SGHRS and CDR2 YFSETQ. V dropped 3 bases and J dropped 5; count of bases not matched to a gene: 6. The CDR3 DNA reads TGCGCCAGCAGCTGGGCCGGGACAGGGGGCGACGAGCAGTACTTC. It yields the protein CASSWAGTGGDEQYF.

In regard to this clonotype: With a much larger clone just one base away, this may be a read error. The rearrangement uses TRBV12-3 or TRBV12-4 and TRBJ1-5; TRBD1 matches at 7 bases. The CDR3 consists of 15 residues. The CDR3 sequence: CASRPTGDGNQPHHF. The CDR3 DNA reads TGTGCCAGCAGACCAACAGGGGACGGCAATCAGCCCCATCATTTT.

This clonotype was picked up many times. The chain employs TRBV24-1 and TRBJ1-4; 8 nucleotides align to TRBD1. CDR3 length: 17 residues. In germline, CDR1 is KGHDR, CDR2 SFDVKD. V lost 2 bases, J lost 1 base, and 5 bases stayed unmatched. CDR3 DNA: TGTGCCACCAGTGATTCCGGAACAGGGGGAACTAATGAAAAACTGTTTTTT. Its protein is CATSDSGTGGTNEKLFF.

This clonotype was seen only a few times. The V gene is TRBV9, the J gene TRBJ2-7; D is perhaps TRBD1 (6 bases). From germline, CDR1 is SGDLS and CDR2 YYNGEE. V lost 2 bases to trimming and J lost 3 bases, with 15 bases between them. The CDR3 extends over 15 amino acids. CDR3: CASSVAGSGDYEQYF. The CDR3 coding sequence is TGTGCCAGCAGCGTGGCCGGGTCAGGGGACTACGAGCAGTACTTC.